One sample yielded the 25 T cell receptor beta chains listed below, sequenced in a study of blood T cell repertoires in COVID-19. Assay: immunoSEQ multiplex PCR; the TCRdb copy retains only in-frame clones and omits some. The data show about 490,000 clones, with approximately 83% seen just once and under 4% held by the top ten. The source material was peripheral blood. Every receptor here comes from a human donor in a cohort sampled during active COVID-19.

The chain employs TRBV19 and TRBJ2-1, with D possibly TRBD1 on 8 matching bases. The CDR3 is 15 amino acids. CDR1 and CDR2 (germline): LNHDA, SQIVND (reference sequence). Trimming stripped 8 bases from V and 7 bases from J, with 21 bases between. The CDR3 nucleotides are TGTGCCAGTGAGATGGACAGGGCGGGGGCGAATGAGCAGTTCTTC. Translated, it gives CASEMDRAGANEQFF.

The V call is TRBV30, the J call TRBJ2-7; 13 nucleotides match TRBD2. Trimming took 2 bases from V and 4 from J; bases not matched to a gene: 5. The CDR3 extends over 15 amino acids. Germline V gene sequence: CDR1 GTSNPN, CDR2 SVGIG (reference sequence). The CDR3 is CAWSTGLAGLYEQYF. CDR3 nucleotides: TGTGCCTGGAGTACGGGACTAGCGGGATTATACGAGCAGTACTTC.

The chain has TRBV25-1 and TRBJ1-4; D possibly corresponds to TRBD1 (5 bases). Germline V CDR1 and CDR2: MGHDK, SYGVNS. Trimming pared 1 base from V and 6 bases from J, leaving 12 bases between. The CDR3 loop spans 15 amino acids. The CDR3 spells CASSEFKGRDEKLFF. In nucleotides, the CDR3 is TGTGCCAGCAGTGAATTTAAGGGGAGGGATGAAAAACTGTTTTTT. Looking up the rest from reference TRBV25-1 and TRBJ1-4 gives the full variable domain: EADIYQTPRYLVIGTGKKITLECSQTMGHDKMYWYQQDPGMELHLIHYSYGVNSTEKGDLSSESTVSRIRTEHFPLTLESARPSHTSQYLCASSEFKGRDEKLFFGSGTQLSVL.

The genes are TRBV2 and TRBJ2-2; tentative D call: TRBD1 (5 bases). V was trimmed by 7 bases and J by 0 bases, leaving 9 bases between them. The CDR3 spans 14 residues. From germline, CDR1 is SNHLY and CDR2 FYNNEI. The CDR3 nucleotides are TGTGCCAGCAAGGGGTTAGCGAACACCGGGGAGCTGTTTTTT. This encodes CASKGLANTGELFF.

The chain uses TRBV28 and TRBJ2-7, with 7 bases lining up with TRBD1. Germline loops: CDR1 MDHEN, CDR2 SYDVKM. Germline trimming cut 4 bases from V and 4 bases from J; bases unmatched to any gene: 10. CDR3 length equals 15 residues. CDR3 sequence reads: CASSSGSGGIYEQYF. The CDR3 region has the DNA TGTGCCAGCAGTTCCGGCTCAGGGGGTATTTACGAGCAGTACTTC.

The gene calls are TRBV29-1 and TRBJ2-3, with 11 bases matching TRBD2. The CDR3 is 14 amino acids. J was trimmed by 1 base and V by 6 bases; bases with no gene match: 3. Germline V CDR1 and CDR2: SQVTM, ANQGSEA. CDR3 in DNA: TGCAGCGTGGGGGGACTAGCGGGCACAGATACGCAGTATTTT. Protein: CSVGGLAGTDTQYF.

The rearrangement joins TRBV10-3 to TRBJ1-6, with 9 bases matching TRBD1. In germline, CDR1 is ENHRY, CDR2 SYGVKD. The CDR3 has 15 amino acids. The trim removed 6 bases at V and 5 bases at J, leaving 5 bases unmatched. The CDR3 region is CAIRGTGRDNSPLHF. CDR3 coding DNA: TGTGCCATCAGGGGGACAGGGAGGGATAATTCACCCCTCCACTTT.

The rearrangement uses TRBV5-4 and TRBJ1-2; no clear D gene. The germline V gene encodes CDR1 SGHNT and CDR2 YYREEE (reference sequence). V dropped 4 bases and J dropped 5 bases, with 15 bases sitting between them. The CDR3 consists of 14 residues. The CDR3 loop is CASSLFTVKYGYTF. The CDR3 nucleotides read TGTGCCAGCAGCCTCTTTACAGTGAAGTATGGCTACACCTTC.

The rearrangement links TRBV9 to TRBJ2-1; tentatively, D is TRBD1 (5 bases). Trimming removed 1 base from V and 5 bases from J, with 10 bases in between. This CDR3 comprises 14 residues. Germline V gene sequence: CDR1 SGDLS, CDR2 YYNGEE. CDR3 DNA: TGTGCCAGCAGCGTAAAAACAGGTAACAATGAGCAGTTCTTC. It encodes CASSVKTGNNEQFF.

The gene calls are TRBV11-3 and TRBJ2-1; tentatively, D is TRBD1 (5 bases). The CDR3 spans 17 residues. Germline assignment: CDR1 SGHNT and CDR2 YENEEA. The V and J ends lost 0 bases and 5 bases respectively, with 17 bases between them. The CDR3 DNA follows: TGTGCCAGCAGCTTAGAAAGGGGCCTTGCCCCTAACAATGAGCAGTTCTTC. The encoded protein is CASSLERGLAPNNEQFF.

This chain joins TRBV2 and TRBJ2-7, with 13 bases matching TRBD2. This CDR3 is 14 amino acids long. Trimming removed 6 bases from V and 3 bases from J; junction bases left unmatched: 2. Germline V gene data show CDR1 as SNHLY and CDR2 as FYNNEI. The CDR3: CASSRLAGGYEQYF. The CDR3 DNA follows: TGTGCCAGCAGCCGACTAGCGGGAGGCTACGAGCAGTACTTC.

The rearrangement uses TRBV19 and TRBJ2-7, with 7 nucleotides matching TRBD1. The germline CDR1 and CDR2 sequences are LNHDA and SQIVND (reference sequence). This CDR3 comprises 15 residues. With V trimmed by 5 bases and J by 3 bases, 10 bases remained unmatched. The CDR3 spells CASSQTPGTDYEQYF. The CDR3, as DNA: TGTGCCAGTAGTCAGACGCCGGGGACAGACTACGAGCAGTACTTC.

The chain has TRBV5-4 and TRBJ2-6; weak D call: TRBD1 (7 bases). V lost 4 bases and J lost 14, with 16 bases in between. The germline gives CDR1 SGHNT, CDR2 YYREEE (reference sequence). CDR3 size: 13 residues. CDR3 sequence (DNA): TGTGCCAGCAGCGGGGGGACAGTTCCCATCCTGACTTTC. Amino acids: CASSGGTVPILTF.

The chain has TRBV11-3 and TRBJ2-1; 16 nucleotides align to TRBD2. J lost 9 bases, V lost 5 bases, and 10 bases had no gene match. CDR3 length: 17 residues. The germline V gene has CDR1 SGHNT and CDR2 YENEEA. The DNA for the CDR3 is TGTGCCAGCAGCCGGGGACTAGCGGGAGGGCCATTGGTTGAGCAGTTCTTC. It encodes CASSRGLAGGPLVEQFF. The full variable domain, completed using reference TRBV11-3 and TRBJ2-1, is EAGVVQSPRYKIIEKKQPVAFWCNPISGHNTLYWYLQNLGQGPELLIRYENEEAVDDSQLPKDRFSAERLKGVDSTLKIQPAELGDSAVYLCASSRGLAGGPLVEQFFGPGTRLTVL.

The rearrangement joins TRBV9 to TRBJ2-7; D possibly corresponds to TRBD2 (5 bases). The CDR3 runs to 14 residues. In germline, CDR1 is SGDLS, CDR2 YYNGEE. The V end lost 0 bases, the J end lost 3 bases, and 10 bases lay between the germline ends. Here the CDR3 reads CASSVAGVGYEQYF. The CDR3 nucleotides read TGTGCCAGCAGCGTAGCCGGGGTAGGCTACGAGCAGTACTTC.

The rearrangement links TRBV19 to TRBJ2-5; D is perhaps TRBD2 (6 bases). The germline V gene encodes CDR1 LNHDA and CDR2 SQIVND (reference sequence). Trimming removed 3 bases at V and 5 bases at J, with 16 bases between. The length of the CDR3 is 15 residues. The CDR3 bases are TGTGCCAGTAGTATTGGGGGACTCCTAGGGGAGACCCAGTACTTC. Translation gives CASSIGGLLGETQYF. The whole variable domain, filled in from reference TRBV19 and TRBJ2-5, reads DGGITQSPKYLFRKEGQNVTLSCEQNLNHDAMYWYRQDPGQGLRLIYYSQIVNDFQKGDIAEGYSVSREKKESFPLTVTSAQKNPTAFYLCASSIGGLLGETQYFGPGTRLLVL.

The chain uses TRBV29-1 and TRBJ2-5; possible D gene TRBD2, 6 bases. The germline V gene encodes CDR1 SQVTM and CDR2 ANQGSEA. Trimming removed 4 bases at V and 4 bases at J, with 19 bases between. The CDR3 is 15 amino acids. In DNA form, the CDR3 reads TGCAGCGTTGTGCGGGATCCAAGAGTCGGAGAGACCCAGTACTTC. Translation: CSVVRDPRVGETQYF.

The chain recombines TRBV24-1 with TRBJ2-1; 9 bases align to TRBD2. Germline CDR1 and CDR2: KGHDR and SFDVKD. The V gene end was trimmed by 2 bases and the J gene end by 4 bases; junction bases not matched to a gene: 5. The CDR3 extends over 16 amino acids. CDR3 bases: TGTGCCACCAGTGATTCGAGCGGGAGGACATACAATGAGCAGTTCTTC. It translates to CATSDSSGRTYNEQFF.

This chain uses TRBV3-1 (or the pseudogene TRBV3-2) with TRBJ2-7; TRBD2 aligns across 10 bases. V trimming: 4 bases; J trimming: 2 bases; junction bases outside the gene matches: 5. Per the germline V gene, CDR1 is LGHDT and CDR2 is YNNKEL (reference sequence). CDR3 length: 15 amino acids. The CDR3 region has the DNA TGTGCCAGCAGCCTGTCTAGCGGGAGTCCCTACGAGCAGTACTTC. This translates into CASSLSSGSPYEQYF.

The CDR3 region is CASSAEPGTVGYTF. In DNA, the CDR3 is TGTGCCAGCAGCGCCGAACCCGGGACAGTAGGCTACACCTTC. V and J are TRBV5-6 and TRBJ1-2; TRBD1 aligns across 7 bases. This CDR3 has 14 residues. Germline V gives CDR1 SGHDT, CDR2 YYEEEE. V shed 4 bases and J 8 bases; nucleotides not matched to a gene: 11.

The chain combines TRBV5-1 with TRBJ2-6; 7 nucleotides match TRBD1. Trimming cost V 0 bases and J 1 base; bases outside gene matches: 7. CDR1 and CDR2 from the germline V gene are SGHRS and YFSETQ. This CDR3 spans 18 amino acids. The CDR3 sequence is CASSLEGTVGSGANVLTF. In nucleotides, the CDR3 is TGCGCCAGCAGCTTGGAAGGGACAGTGGGATCTGGGGCCAACGTCCTGACTTTC.

The chain is built from TRBV7-4 and TRBJ1-5; no definite D call. The ends were cut back, 8 bases at V and 9 bases at J, with 17 bases in the middle. CDR3 length: 13 residues. CDR1 and CDR2 (germline): SGHVT, SQSDAQ. The CDR3 sequence is CASEWISRRPQHF. DNA for the CDR3: TGTGCCAGCGAGTGGATAAGCAGGCGGCCCCAGCATTTT.

For the CDR3, the DNA is TGTGCCTGGAGGACAGGGCCTGGAAACACCATATATTTT. Its translation is CAWRTGPGNTIYF. This chain connects TRBV30 to TRBJ1-3, with 7 bases matching TRBD1. The V and J ends lost 3 bases and 2 bases, in that order; junction bases with no gene match: 1. The CDR3 spans 13 residues. CDR1 and CDR2 from the germline V gene are GTSNPN and SVGIG (reference sequence).

The CDR3 sequence is CASSPGPGGNSPLHF. The CDR3 coding sequence is TGTGCCAGCAGCCCGGGCCCAGGGGGTAATTCACCCCTCCACTTT. The chain combines TRBV3-1 (or the pseudogene TRBV3-2) with TRBJ1-6, with 7 bases matching TRBD1. Losses at the gene ends were 4 bases for V and 6 bases for J; bases not matched to a gene: 6. The germline V gene encodes CDR1 LGHDT and CDR2 YNNKEL (reference sequence). This CDR3 spans 15 amino acids.

The J gene is TRBJ2-1, the V gene TRBV7-2; 8 positions match TRBD2. The CDR3 consists of 14 residues. Per germline, CDR1 SGHTA and CDR2 FQGNSA. J lost 4 bases, V lost 3 bases, and 2 bases had no gene match. This chain's CDR3 is CASSFSGTYNEQFF. The DNA of the CDR3 is TGTGCCAGCAGCTTTAGCGGGACGTACAATGAGCAGTTCTTC. Looking up the rest from reference TRBV7-2 and TRBJ2-1 gives the full variable domain: GAGVSQSPSNKVTEKGKDVELRCDPISGHTALYWYRQSLGQGLEFLIYFQGNSAPDKSGLPSDRFSAERTGGSVSTLTIQRTQQEDSAVYLCASSFSGTYNEQFFGPGTRLTVL.